This TCR beta chain was recorded in a study of control samples from healthy donors and cancer patients (dated by TCRdb to the early 2020s). Libraries were built with the immunoSEQ multiplex PCR assay. TCRdb stores this immuneACCESS table with in-frame sequences only. Part of the clones is absent; in the studies checked, under half of the shortfall reflects unresolved V genes, and no reason is known for the rest. The sample data list 95,000 to 120,000 clones, and around 80% of these were observed just once. The top ten constitute 5% to 8.5% of the sample. On this clone itself: What this receptor recognizes is not known. Qualities for individual bases were not recorded, and no much larger clone is one base off.

Sample: blood. This TCR was recovered from a man aged 18 to 35 in good health.

The base sequence is TGTGCCACCAGCAGAGACCTTATGGGACAGGCTTATGGCTACACCTTC. Its coded protein is CATSRDLMGQAYGYTF. Rearrangement joined TRBV15 to TRBJ1-2, and TRBD1 matches 8 of the central bases. The CDR3 runs 16 amino acids, cysteine and phenylalanine included. Kept here is only the CDR3 DNA, which spans 48 bases and is read in frame from base 1. CDR1 and CDR2 are read off the germline V gene (reference sequence) as LNHNV and YYDKDF. Trimming accounts for 0 bases at V and 5 bases at J, while the number of junction bases matched to no gene is 8.